The entry that follows covers one T cell receptor beta chain sequence. The antigen remains undetermined. This entry is derived from a study of circulating and synovial CD4+ cells in juvenile arthritis. The CDR3 extends over 14 amino acids. Trimming pared 2 bases from V and 0 bases from J, leaving 8 bases between. From germline, CDR1 is SGHNT and CDR2 YYREEE (reference sequence). TCRdb keeps only in-frame clones here, not all; method: immunoSEQ multiplex PCR. The table includes under 40,000 clones, roughly 95% detected once. Overall study results and limits: Circulating pathogenic-like lymphocytes shared a substantially higher fraction of CDR3 sequences with synovium than bulk blood. Vbeta family usage analysis did not detect the pathogenic-like versus bulk difference. T cell genome counts differed by at least an order of magnitude between CPL and CD4 samples. Some such blood samples were as oligoclonal as synovium.

The genes are TRBV5-4 and TRBJ1-1; D unresolved. Sequenced input: CD4+ T cells from blood. The sequence derives from a human donor with juvenile idiopathic arthritis. CDR3 sequence: CASSFGGLNTEAFF. DNA for the CDR3: TGTGCCAGCAGCTTTGGCGGATTGAACACTGAAGCTTTCTTT.